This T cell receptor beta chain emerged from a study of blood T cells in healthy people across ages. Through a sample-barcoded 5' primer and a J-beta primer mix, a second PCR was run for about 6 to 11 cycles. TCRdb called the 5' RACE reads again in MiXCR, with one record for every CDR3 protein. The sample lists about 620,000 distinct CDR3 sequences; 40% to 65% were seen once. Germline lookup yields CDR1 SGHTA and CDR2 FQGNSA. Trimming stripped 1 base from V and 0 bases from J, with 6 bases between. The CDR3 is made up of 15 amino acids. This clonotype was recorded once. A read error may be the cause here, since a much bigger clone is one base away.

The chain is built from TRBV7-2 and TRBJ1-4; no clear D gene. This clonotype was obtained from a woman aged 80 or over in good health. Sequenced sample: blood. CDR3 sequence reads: CASSLGDATNEKLFF. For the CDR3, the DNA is TGTGCCAGCAGCTTAGGCGACGCAACTAATGAAAAACTGTTTTTT.